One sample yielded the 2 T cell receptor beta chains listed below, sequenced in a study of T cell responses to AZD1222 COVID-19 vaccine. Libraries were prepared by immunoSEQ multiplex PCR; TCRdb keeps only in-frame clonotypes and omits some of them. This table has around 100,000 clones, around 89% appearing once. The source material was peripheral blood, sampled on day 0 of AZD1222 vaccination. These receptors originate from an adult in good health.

The CDR3 DNA follows: TGTGCCAGCAGTTACGGGCTAGAGAATCAGCCCCAGCATTTT. Protein: CASSYGLENQPQHF. This sequence joins TRBV6-5 and TRBJ1-5; D is uncertain. Germline CDR1 is MNHEY and CDR2 is SVGAGI. Deletions cut 2 bases from V and 4 bases from J, with 9 bases between. The CDR3 extends over 14 amino acids.

CDR3 sequence (DNA): TGTGCCAGCTCACCACCGAGCACTCACACCGGGGAGCTGTTTTTT. Its translation: CASSPPSTHTGELFF. The chain is built from TRBV18 and TRBJ2-2; D unclear. This CDR3 comprises 15 residues. The germline V gene has CDR1 KGHSH and CDR2 LQKENI. V gave up 0 bases and J gave up 3 bases, with 8 bases separating them. Variable domain in full (rest from reference TRBV18 and TRBJ2-2): NAGVMQNPRHLVRRRGQEARLRCSPMKGHSHVYWYRQLPEEGLKFMVYLQKENIIDESGMPKERFSAEFPKEGPSILRIQQVVRGDSAAYFCASSPPSTHTGELFFGEGSRLTVL.